This T cell receptor beta chain is from a study of cytomegalovirus exposure and HLA in healthy donors. Study outcomes and limitations: Later analysis identified 16,000 or so TCR beta sequences associated with HLA alleles, using a false discovery rate threshold of 0.05. Later analysis associated a missense DCLRE1C variant with TCR beta V- and J-gene trimming. It was 164 TCR beta chains that were listed as cytomegalovirus-associated.

Remarks on this clone: Its antigen is currently unknown.

The primer mix had 60 Vbeta and 13 Jbeta primers. Measured with immunoSEQ multiplex PCR; TCRdb has only the in-frame clones, and not every one. The sample yields approximately 160,000 clones, about 81% seen once. Germline CDR1 SNHLY, CDR2 FYNNEI. Trimming removed 7 bases from V and 12 bases from J, with 16 bases in between. The CDR3 covers 12 residues. Sequenced sample: PBMCs. This TCR was sampled from a young woman in good health and CMV-seronegative. The V and J genes are TRBV2 and TRBJ2-1; possibly TRBD2 for D (5 bases). CDR3 in amino acids: CASTLRTGWQFF. DNA of the CDR3: TGTGCCAGCACCTTGAGGACTGGATGGCAGTTCTTC.